This TCR beta chain came from a study of healthy donors' naive CD4 and CD8 T cells. A few counts support this clonotype. Each TCR library used roughly 0.45 ug of total RNA and a linear amplification protocol. From the reads, TCRdb called clonotypes with MiXCR, one entry per CDR3 protein. The sample holds 150,000 to 200,000 distinct CDR3 sequences, nearly 75% seen once. The CDR3 has 15 amino acids. V was clipped by 2 bases and J by 5 bases, with 15 bases between them. Germline V lookup: CDR1 SGHAT, CDR2 FQNNGV. Sequenced material: naive CD4+ and CD8+ T cells sorted from blood, pooled from several donors. The V gene is TRBV11-2, the J gene TRBJ1-2, with D tentatively TRBD1 (5 bases). This sequence originates from a pool of human donors in good health; the sample pools cells from several healthy donors. The CDR3 loop reads CASSLLAGTVYGYTF. CDR3 DNA sequence: TGTGCCAGCAGCTTACTCGCCGGGACGGTATATGGCTACACCTTC.